A selection of T cell receptor beta chains follows, all from one sample in a study of CD8 T cells in ankylosing spondylitis. TCRdb re-derived calls from the 5' RACE reads in MiXCR, one entry per CDR3 protein. The data contain fewer than 500,000 distinct CDR3 sequences, roughly 26% of them seen just once; the ten biggest clones take up over 0.8%. Source material: blood, either unsorted or a sorted T cell fraction (not recorded which). The receptors were gathered from a male donor with ankylosing spondylitis. The CDR3 runs from the conserved cysteine through the conserved F or W.

V gene: TRBV12-3/TRBV12-4; J gene: TRBJ2-2; CDR3 protein: CASSLGQRNTGELFF
V gene: TRBV5-1; J gene: TRBJ2-4; CDR3 protein: CASSLGDSQNIQYF
V gene: TRBV12-3/TRBV12-4; J gene: TRBJ1-3; CDR3 protein: CASSFTGPGNTIYF
V gene: TRBV20-1; J gene: TRBJ2-2; CDR3 protein: CSASGGNTGELFF
V gene: TRBV10-3; J gene: TRBJ2-7; CDR3 protein: CAISEPQGTSYEQYF
V gene: TRBV25-1; J gene: TRBJ1-1; CDR3 protein: CASRQGAEAFF
V gene: TRBV19; J gene: TRBJ2-1; CDR3 protein: CASSIEREYSEQFF
V gene: TRBV12-5; J gene: TRBJ1-1; CDR3 protein: CAGSRDSGEAFF
V gene: TRBV19; J gene: TRBJ1-1; CDR3 protein: CASSIDRGGLSAEAFF
V gene: TRBV3-1; J gene: TRBJ2-5; CDR3 protein: CASSQPWVGWQETQYF
V gene: TRBV5-5; J gene: TRBJ1-1; CDR3 protein: CASSLEQTYTEAFF
V gene: TRBV7-2; J gene: TRBJ2-1; CDR3 protein: CASSRRSTGIHNEQFF
V gene: TRBV27; J gene: TRBJ2-7; CDR3 protein: CASRPIGALTYEQYF
V gene: TRBV30; J gene: TRBJ2-5; CDR3 protein: CAWGGLAYETQYF
V gene: TRBV20-1; J gene: TRBJ2-5; CDR3 protein: CSARTGGWETQYF
V gene: TRBV20-1; J gene: TRBJ1-1; CDR3 protein: CSASQTTEAFF
V gene: TRBV12-3/TRBV12-4; J gene: TRBJ2-7; CDR3 protein: CASREDGASSYEQYF
V gene: TRBV18; J gene: TRBJ2-7; CDR3 protein: CASSPRRDYEQYF
V gene: TRBV5-1; J gene: TRBJ1-5; CDR3 protein: CASSLDAANQPQHF
V gene: TRBV3-1; J gene: TRBJ2-1; CDR3 protein: CASSQVRGSGNEQFF
V gene: TRBV19; J gene: TRBJ2-3; CDR3 protein: CASSSRSGTQATQYF
V gene: TRBV12-3/TRBV12-4; J gene: TRBJ1-5; CDR3 protein: CASSSYRAGQPQHF
V gene: TRBV5-6; J gene: TRBJ2-1; CDR3 protein: CASSLGRVSSYNEQFF
V gene: TRBV29-1; J gene: TRBJ1-2; CDR3 protein: CSVESSGGRGYTF
V gene: TRBV2; J gene: TRBJ2-3; CDR3 protein: CASSELTSSDTQYF
V gene: TRBV5-1; J gene: TRBJ2-1; CDR3 protein: CASSFSGGSYNEQFF
V gene: TRBV29-1; J gene: TRBJ2-3; CDR3 protein: CSVDGLAGDTDTQYF
V gene: TRBV6-1; J gene: TRBJ1-5; CDR3 protein: CASRREGGSNQPQHF
V gene: TRBV18; J gene: TRBJ2-2; CDR3 protein: CASSPPGQGLSTGELFF
V gene: TRBV11-2; J gene: TRBJ2-2; CDR3 protein: CASSLLTSSTGELFF
V gene: TRBV5-1; J gene: TRBJ2-1; CDR3 protein: CASSGTLAGGRYNEQFF
V gene: TRBV5-1; J gene: TRBJ1-2; CDR3 protein: CASSADTGLGYTF
V gene: TRBV20-1; J gene: TRBJ2-1; CDR3 protein: CSAEKGRENNEQFF
V gene: TRBV10-2; J gene: TRBJ2-3; CDR3 protein: CASSETGSTDTQYF
V gene: TRBV20-1; J gene: TRBJ2-5; CDR3 protein: CSAFSAGTQYF
V gene: TRBV20-1; J gene: TRBJ1-4; CDR3 protein: CSASRQDNEKLFF
V gene: TRBV11-2; J gene: TRBJ2-3; CDR3 protein: CASSKGRQPSDTQYF
V gene: TRBV7-8; J gene: TRBJ2-1; CDR3 protein: CASSLGGLAGVGNEQFF
V gene: TRBV7-2; J gene: TRBJ2-3; CDR3 protein: CASSLVFEDTQYF
V gene: TRBV29-1; J gene: TRBJ2-1; CDR3 protein: CSVEAGTGAYNEQFF
V gene: TRBV5-1; J gene: TRBJ2-3; CDR3 protein: CASSKGQQDTQYF
V gene: TRBV5-1; J gene: TRBJ2-5; CDR3 protein: CASSLAWVGETQYF
V gene: TRBV2; J gene: TRBJ1-6; CDR3 protein: CASSRESSPLHF
V gene: TRBV24-1; J gene: TRBJ2-5; CDR3 protein: CATSDTLTGSQETQYF